A selection of T cell receptor beta chains follows, all from one sample in a study of blood T cells in healthy people across ages. TCRdb itself ran the 5' RACE reads through MiXCR, one entry per CDR3 protein. The top ten hold under 20% of the sample, which has 850,000 to 1,300,000 distinct CDR3 sequences, under 55% seen once. Sequenced sample: blood. The receptors shown here come from an older woman in good health. Both conserved end residues are part of each CDR3. A D gene is named only where the DNA matches it firmly. Clone size is stated in some rows and not others, as once, few, many or a class when expanded.

TRBV29-1	NA	TRBJ2-7	NA	TGCAGCGTTGTGGGGGGGAGGGACAGGTTTAGTAACGAGCAGTACTTC	CSVVGGRDRFSNEQYF
TRBV27	NA	TRBJ2-7	TRBD2	TGTGCCAGCAGCATAGCGGGTTCCTACGAGCAGTACTTC	CASSIAGSYEQYF
TRBV24-1	few	TRBJ2-5	NA	TGTGCCACCAGTGACCCCAGGGACCGGCAGTACTTC	CATSDPRDRQYF
TRBV20-1	NA	TRBJ2-3	NA	TGCAGTGCCCGTCGGGCCCGTTTAATGGATACGCAGTATTTT	CSARRARLMDTQYF
TRBV14	NA	TRBJ2-7	NA	TGTGCCAGCAGCCCCGTCCCGGGACACCCAAAGGGGTACGAGCAGTACTTC	CASSPVPGHPKGYEQYF
TRBV7-9	few	TRBJ1-2	NA	TGTGCCAGCAGCTCTAGGGGCTTCTATGGCTACACCTTC	CASSSRGFYGYTF
TRBV28	NA	TRBJ2-6	TRBD1	TGTGCCAGCAGCGCCACGGGGACAGCTGGGGCCAACGTCCTGACTTTC	CASSATGTAGANVLTF
TRBV12-3/TRBV12-4	NA	TRBJ2-3	NA	TGTGCCAGCAGTCCTCCCTTCCGGGGTCGCACAGATACGCAGTATTTT	CASSPPFRGRTDTQYF
TRBV27	NA	TRBJ2-7	TRBD2	TGTGCCAGCAGTGGAGGACTAGCGGGAGGTTTGGACGAGCAGTACTTC	CASSGGLAGGLDEQYF
TRBV20-1	many	TRBJ2-7	NA	TGCAGTGCTAGAGATCGTGGACGGACCTACGAGCAGTACTTC	CSARDRGRTYEQYF
TRBV7-9	NA	TRBJ1-6	NA	TGTGCCAGCAACGGACAAGCTAATTCACCCCTCCACTTT	CASNGQANSPLHF
TRBV14	NA	TRBJ1-2	NA	TGTGCCAGCAGCCAAGCCGGATCAGGGTACTATGGCTACACCTTC	CASSQAGSGYYGYTF
TRBV4-1	many	TRBJ2-5	NA	TGCGCCAGCAGCCAAGACTGGGGGAGTCACCCGTACTTC	CASSQDWGSHPYF
TRBV20-1	NA	TRBJ1-2	NA	TGCAGTGCCGAGCTCGGTGGGGGCTACACCTTC	CSAELGGGYTF
TRBV10-2	NA	TRBJ2-1	NA	TGCGCCAGCAAACTAGACGGGCACTACAATGAGCAGTTCTTC	CASKLDGHYNEQFF
TRBV9	few	TRBJ2-7	TRBD2	TGTGCCAGCAGCGGGCCGAGCGGGAGTGGGGCCTACGAGCAGTACTTC	CASSGPSGSGAYEQYF
TRBV28	NA	TRBJ2-3	NA	TGTGCCAGCAGTTTGGTTCGGCGGGCCAGCACAGATACGCAGTATTTT	CASSLVRRASTDTQYF
TRBV21-1	NA	TRBJ2-7	NA	TGTGCCAGCAGCAAGGCTAGCGGTGACTACGAGCAGTACTTC	CASSKASGDYEQYF
TRBV3-1	NA	TRBJ2-1	TRBD2	TGTGCCAGCAGCCATGGGCGGGAGGTGGCCAATGAGCAGTTCTTC	CASSHGREVANEQFF
TRBV27	NA	TRBJ2-7	TRBD2	TGTGCCAGCAGTAGAGCGGGAGTAGGAGGCAATGAGCAGTACTTC	CASSRAGVGGNEQYF
TRBV6-5	NA	TRBJ2-3	NA	TGTGCCAGCAGTTACGACAACACAGATACGCAGTATTTT	CASSYDNTDTQYF
TRBV27	few	TRBJ2-5	TRBD1	TGTGCCAGCAAAAGGGGGCGCCAAGAGACCCAGTACTTC	CASKRGRQETQYF
TRBV4-1	many	TRBJ2-5	TRBD2	TGCGCCAGCAGCCAAGATTCGAGTAGCGGGATAAAAGAGACCCAGTACTTC	CASSQDSSSGIKETQYF
TRBV29-1	NA	TRBJ2-3	NA	TGCAGCGTTCCTCAGGTTGGGGCAGATACGCAGTATTTT	CSVPQVGADTQYF
TRBV20-1	NA	TRBJ1-2	NA	TGCAGTGCTAGAGACAGAAGCCTCTATGGCTACACCTTC	CSARDRSLYGYTF
TRBV12-3/TRBV12-4	few	TRBJ2-1	NA	TGTGCCAGCAGTTTAGGGACTTCCATCAATGAGCAGTTCTTC	CASSLGTSINEQFF
TRBV27	few	TRBJ2-7	NA	TGTGCCAGCAGTTTACGTGTTGGGGGCCCCTACGAGCAGTACTTC	CASSLRVGGPYEQYF